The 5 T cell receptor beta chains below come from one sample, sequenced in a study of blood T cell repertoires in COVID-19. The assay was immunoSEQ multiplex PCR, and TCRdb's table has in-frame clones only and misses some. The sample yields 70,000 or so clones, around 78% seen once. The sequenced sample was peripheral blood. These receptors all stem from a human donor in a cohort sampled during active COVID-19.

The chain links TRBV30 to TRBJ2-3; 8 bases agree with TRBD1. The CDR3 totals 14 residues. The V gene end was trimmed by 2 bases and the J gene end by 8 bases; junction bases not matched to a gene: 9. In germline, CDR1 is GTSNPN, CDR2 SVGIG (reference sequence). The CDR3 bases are TGTGCCTGGAGTCCGGGCCCACAGGGGGGTACGCAGTATTTT. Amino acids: CAWSPGPQGGTQYF.

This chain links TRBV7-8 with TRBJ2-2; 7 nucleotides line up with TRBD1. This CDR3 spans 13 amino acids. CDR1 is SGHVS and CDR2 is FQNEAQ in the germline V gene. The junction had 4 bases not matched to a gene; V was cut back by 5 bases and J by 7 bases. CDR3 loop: CASSEDRDGELFF. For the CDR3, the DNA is TGTGCCAGCAGCGAAGACAGGGACGGGGAGCTGTTTTTT.

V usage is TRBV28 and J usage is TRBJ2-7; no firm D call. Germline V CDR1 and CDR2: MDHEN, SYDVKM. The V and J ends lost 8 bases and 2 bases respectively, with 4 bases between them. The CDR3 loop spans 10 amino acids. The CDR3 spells CASLTYEQYF. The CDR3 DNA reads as TGTGCCAGCCTAACCTACGAGCAGTACTTC.

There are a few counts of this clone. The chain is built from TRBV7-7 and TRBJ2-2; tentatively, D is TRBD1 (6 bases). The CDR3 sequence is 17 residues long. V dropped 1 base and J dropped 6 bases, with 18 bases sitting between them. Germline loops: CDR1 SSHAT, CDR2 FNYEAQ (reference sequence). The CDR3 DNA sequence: TGTGCCAGCAGCTTAGAAGATTCCAGGGGCTGGGCCGGGGAGCTGTTTTTT. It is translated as CASSLEDSRGWAGELFF.

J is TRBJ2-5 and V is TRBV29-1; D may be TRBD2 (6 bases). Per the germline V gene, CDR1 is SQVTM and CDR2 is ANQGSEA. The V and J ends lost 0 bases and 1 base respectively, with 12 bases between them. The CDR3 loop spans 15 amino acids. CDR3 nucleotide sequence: TGCAGCGTTGAAGAGGGAGGCAGGGTCCAAGAGACCCAGTACTTC. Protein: CSVEEGGRVQETQYF.